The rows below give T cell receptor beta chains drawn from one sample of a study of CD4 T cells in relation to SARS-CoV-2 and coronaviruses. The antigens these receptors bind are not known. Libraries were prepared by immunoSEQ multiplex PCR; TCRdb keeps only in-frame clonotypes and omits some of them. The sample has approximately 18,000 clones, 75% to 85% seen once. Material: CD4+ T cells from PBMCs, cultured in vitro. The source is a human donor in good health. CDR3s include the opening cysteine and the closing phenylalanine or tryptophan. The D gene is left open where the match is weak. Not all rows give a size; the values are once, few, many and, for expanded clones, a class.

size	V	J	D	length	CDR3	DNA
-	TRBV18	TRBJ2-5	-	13	CASSPRVGETQYF	TGTGCCAGCTCACCGAGAGTTGGGGAGACCCAGTACTTC
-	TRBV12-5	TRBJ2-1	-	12	CASGFVDNEQFF	TGTGCTAGTGGTTTTGTGGACAATGAGCAGTTCTTC
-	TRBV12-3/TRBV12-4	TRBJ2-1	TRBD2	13	CASSLALGLEQFF	TGTGCCAGCAGTTTAGCGTTGGGACTAGAGCAGTTCTTC
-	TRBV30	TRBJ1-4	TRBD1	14	CAWSRRQGGEKLFF	TGTGCCTGGAGTAGGAGACAGGGAGGTGAAAAACTGTTTTTT
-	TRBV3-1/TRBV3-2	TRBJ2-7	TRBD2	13	CASSPLAGVEQYF	TGTGCCAGCAGTCCCCTAGCGGGAGTCGAGCAGTACTTC
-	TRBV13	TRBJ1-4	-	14	CASSLRASNEKLFF	TGTGCCAGCAGCCTCAGGGCAAGTAATGAAAAACTGTTTTTT
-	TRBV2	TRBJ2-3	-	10	CASQRLSQYF	TGTGCCAGCCAGCGGCTATCGCAGTATTTT
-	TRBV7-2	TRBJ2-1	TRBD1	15	CASSLVGTDYNEQFF	TGTGCCAGCAGCTTAGTAGGGACAGACTACAATGAGCAGTTCTTC
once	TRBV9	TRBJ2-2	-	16	CASSLRVGAGTGELFF	TGTGCCAGCAGCCTCCGGGTGGGGGCGGGGACCGGGGAGCTGTTTTTT
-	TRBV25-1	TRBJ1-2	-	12	CASSDSGWGYTF	TGTGCCAGCAGTGATTCGGGATGGGGCTACACCTTC